Given below is one T cell receptor beta chain in context. Its antigen is as yet unknown. The data are from a study of CD8 T cells in ankylosing spondylitis. Points from the study as a whole: As for the disease-linked clones, they showed a CD8+ phenotype and occurred at relatively low frequencies in peripheral blood. A number of the motif variants had already been described in reactive arthritis synovial fluid and blood.

TCRdb called the 5' RACE reads again in MiXCR, with one record for every CDR3 protein. Of around 150,000 distinct CDR3 sequences listed, around 20% are singletons. CDR3 length: 15 amino acids. Germline loops: CDR1 SQVTM, CDR2 ANQGSEA. V lost 4 bases and J lost 2, with 18 bases in between. This sequence was found in a male donor with ankylosing spondylitis or in good health (not recorded which). The genes are TRBV29-1 and TRBJ2-7; possible D gene TRBD2, 6 bases. Sequenced: blood, either unsorted or a sorted T cell fraction (not recorded which). The CDR3 protein is CSVAPAGLRPYEQYF. Here the CDR3 DNA reads TGCAGCGTTGCTCCCGCGGGACTTCGGCCCTACGAGCAGTACTTC.